This TCR beta chain is from a study of blood T cell repertoires in COVID-19. Germline CDR1 and CDR2: MNHEY and SMNVEV (reference sequence). Deletions cut 2 bases from V and 0 bases from J, with 13 bases between. The CDR3 covers 17 residues. Assay: immunoSEQ multiplex PCR; the TCRdb copy retains only in-frame clones and omits some. Of about 150,000 clones listed, under 95% are singletons. The chain joins TRBV27 to TRBJ2-2; D is undetermined. Sequenced: peripheral blood. This clonotype originated in a man aged 45-60 years with acute or convalescent COVID-19. DNA for the CDR3: TGTGCCAGCAGTTTAGTGTTTAACAGTCCGAACACCGGGGAGCTGTTTTTT. It translates to CASSLVFNSPNTGELFF.